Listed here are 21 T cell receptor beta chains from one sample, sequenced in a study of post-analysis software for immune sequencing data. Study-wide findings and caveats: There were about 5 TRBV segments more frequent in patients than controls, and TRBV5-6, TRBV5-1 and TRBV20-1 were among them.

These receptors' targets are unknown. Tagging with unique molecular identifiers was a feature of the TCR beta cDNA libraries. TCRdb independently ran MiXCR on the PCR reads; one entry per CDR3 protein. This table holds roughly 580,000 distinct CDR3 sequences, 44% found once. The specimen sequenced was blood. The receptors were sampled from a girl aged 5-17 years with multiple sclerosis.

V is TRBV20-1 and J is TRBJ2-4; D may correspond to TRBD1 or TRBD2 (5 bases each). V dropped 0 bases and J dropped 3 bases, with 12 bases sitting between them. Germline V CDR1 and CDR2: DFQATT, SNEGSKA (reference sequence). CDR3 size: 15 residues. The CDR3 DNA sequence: TGCAGTGCTAGAGATGGGGGAGCGGTCAAAAACATTCAGTACTTC. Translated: CSARDGGAVKNIQYF.

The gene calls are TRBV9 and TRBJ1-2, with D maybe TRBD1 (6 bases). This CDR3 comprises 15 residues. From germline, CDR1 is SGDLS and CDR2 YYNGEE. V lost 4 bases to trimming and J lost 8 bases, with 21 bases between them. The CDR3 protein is CASSLDRQDAMGYTF. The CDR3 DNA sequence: TGTGCCAGCAGCTTGGACCGACAGGACGCTATGGGCTACACCTTC.

CDR3 region: CSARDLAGRNEQFF. In DNA, the CDR3 is TGCAGTGCTAGAGATCTAGCGGGGAGGAATGAGCAGTTCTTC. The chain employs TRBV20-1 and TRBJ2-1; TRBD2 matches at 9 bases. This CDR3 is 14 amino acids long. The V gene end was trimmed by 0 bases and the J gene end by 7 bases; junction bases not matched to a gene: 4. Germline lookup yields CDR1 DFQATT and CDR2 SNEGSKA (reference sequence).

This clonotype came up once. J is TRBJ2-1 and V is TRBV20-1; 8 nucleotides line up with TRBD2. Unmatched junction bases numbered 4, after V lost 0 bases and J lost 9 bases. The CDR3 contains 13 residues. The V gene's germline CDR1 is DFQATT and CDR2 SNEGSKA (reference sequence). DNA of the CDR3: TGCAGTGCTAGAGAGCTAGCGGGCGGTGAGCAGTTCTTC. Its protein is CSARELAGGEQFF.

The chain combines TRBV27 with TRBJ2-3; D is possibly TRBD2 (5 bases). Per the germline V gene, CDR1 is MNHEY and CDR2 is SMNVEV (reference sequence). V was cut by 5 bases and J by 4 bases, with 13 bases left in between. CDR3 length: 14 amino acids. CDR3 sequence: CASSIPTKSDTQYF. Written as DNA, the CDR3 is TGTGCCAGCAGTATCCCGACTAAGTCAGATACGCAGTATTTT.

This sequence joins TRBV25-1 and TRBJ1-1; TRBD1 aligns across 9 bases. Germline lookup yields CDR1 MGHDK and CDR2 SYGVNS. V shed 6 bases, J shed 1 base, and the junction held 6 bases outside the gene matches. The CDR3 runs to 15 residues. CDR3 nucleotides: TGTGCCAGCAGGGGACAGGGATGGGAGAACACTGAAGCTTTCTTT. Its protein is CASRGQGWENTEAFF.

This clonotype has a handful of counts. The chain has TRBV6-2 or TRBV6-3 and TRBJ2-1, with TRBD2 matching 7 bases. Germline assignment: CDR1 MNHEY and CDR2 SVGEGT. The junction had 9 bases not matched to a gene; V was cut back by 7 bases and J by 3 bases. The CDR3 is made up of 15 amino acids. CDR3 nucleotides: TGTGCCAGCATCCCGGGGGGTGGCGACTACAATGAGCAGTTCTTC. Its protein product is CASIPGGGDYNEQFF.

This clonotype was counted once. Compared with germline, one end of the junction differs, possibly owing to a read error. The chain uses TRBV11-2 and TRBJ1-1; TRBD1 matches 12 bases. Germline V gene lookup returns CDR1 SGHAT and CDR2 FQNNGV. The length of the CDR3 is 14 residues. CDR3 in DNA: TGTGCCAGCAGCTTGGGACAGGGGGCCACTGGAGCTTTCTTT. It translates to CASSLGQGATGAFF.

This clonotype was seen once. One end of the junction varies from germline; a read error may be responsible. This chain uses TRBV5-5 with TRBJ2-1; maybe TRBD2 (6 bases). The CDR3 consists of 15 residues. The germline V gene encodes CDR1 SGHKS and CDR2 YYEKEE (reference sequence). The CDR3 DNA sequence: TGTGTCAGCAGTGATAGCGGTACTTCCTGCAATGAGCAGTTCTTC. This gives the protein CVSSDSGTSCNEQFF.

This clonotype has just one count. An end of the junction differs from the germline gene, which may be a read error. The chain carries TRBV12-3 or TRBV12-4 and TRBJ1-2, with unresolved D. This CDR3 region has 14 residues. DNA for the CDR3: TGTGCCAGCAGTTTAACCCGGACGGACTATGGCTGCACCTTC. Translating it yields CASSLTRTDYGCTF.

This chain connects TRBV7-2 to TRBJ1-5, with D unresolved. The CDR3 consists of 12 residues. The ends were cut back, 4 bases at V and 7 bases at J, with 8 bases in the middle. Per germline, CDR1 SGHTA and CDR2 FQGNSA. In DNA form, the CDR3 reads TGTGCCAGCAGCTCGATGGGGCAGCCCCAGCATTTT. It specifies CASSSMGQPQHF.

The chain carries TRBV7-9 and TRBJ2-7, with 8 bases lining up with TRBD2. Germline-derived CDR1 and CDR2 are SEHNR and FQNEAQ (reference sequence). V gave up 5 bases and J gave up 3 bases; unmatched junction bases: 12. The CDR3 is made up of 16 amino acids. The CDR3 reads CASSPGGSVGLYEQYF. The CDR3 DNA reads TGTGCCAGCAGCCCGGGGGGGAGCGTGGGGCTCTACGAGCAGTACTTC.

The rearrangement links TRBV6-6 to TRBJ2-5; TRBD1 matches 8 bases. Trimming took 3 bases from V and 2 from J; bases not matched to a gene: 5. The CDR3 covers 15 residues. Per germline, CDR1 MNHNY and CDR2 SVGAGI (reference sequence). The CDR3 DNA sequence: TGTGCCAGCAGTTATCCGGGACAGGCACAAGAGACCCAGTACTTC. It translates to CASSYPGQAQETQYF.

The chain's CDR3 is CASSLATGTGRETQYF. DNA for the CDR3: TGTGCCAGCAGCTTAGCGACGGGAACAGGGCGAGAGACCCAGTACTTC. J is TRBJ2-5 and V is TRBV7-2, with TRBD1 as a possible D gene (6 bases). The V and J ends lost 0 bases and 4 bases respectively, with 15 bases between them. The germline V gene has CDR1 SGHTA and CDR2 FQGNSA. The CDR3 spans 16 residues.

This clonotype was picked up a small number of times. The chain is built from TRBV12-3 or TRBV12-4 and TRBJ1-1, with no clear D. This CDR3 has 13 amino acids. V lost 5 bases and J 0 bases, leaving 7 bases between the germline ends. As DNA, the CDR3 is TGTGCCAGCAGTCGGATCCTGAACACTGAAGCTTTCTTT. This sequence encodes CASSRILNTEAFF.

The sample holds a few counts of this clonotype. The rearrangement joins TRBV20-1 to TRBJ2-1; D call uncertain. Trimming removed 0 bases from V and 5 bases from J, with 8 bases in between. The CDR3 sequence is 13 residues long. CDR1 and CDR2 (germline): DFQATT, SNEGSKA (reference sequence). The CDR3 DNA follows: TGCAGTGCTAGAGATCCTTTTAACAATGAGCAGTTCTTC. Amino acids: CSARDPFNNEQFF.

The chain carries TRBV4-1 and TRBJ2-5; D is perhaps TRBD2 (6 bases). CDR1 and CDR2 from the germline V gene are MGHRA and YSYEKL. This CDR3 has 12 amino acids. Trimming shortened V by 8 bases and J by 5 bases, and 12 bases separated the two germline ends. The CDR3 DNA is TGCGCCAGCTGTGAGGAGGGGGAGACCCAGTACTTC. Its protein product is CASCEEGETQYF.

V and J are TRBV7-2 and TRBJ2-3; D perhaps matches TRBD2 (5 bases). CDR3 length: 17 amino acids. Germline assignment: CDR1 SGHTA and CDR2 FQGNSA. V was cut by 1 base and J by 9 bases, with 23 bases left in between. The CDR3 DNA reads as TGTGCCAGCAGCTTAGGTGTGGGAGCGGAAGGGTTCGGAACGCAGTATTTT. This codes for CASSLGVGAEGFGTQYF.

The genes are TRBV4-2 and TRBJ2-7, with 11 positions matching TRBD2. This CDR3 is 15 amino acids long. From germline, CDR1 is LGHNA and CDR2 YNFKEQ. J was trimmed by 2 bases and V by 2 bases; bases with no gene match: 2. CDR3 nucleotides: TGTGCCAGCAGCCAAATACTAGCGGGAGCCTACGAGCAGTACTTC. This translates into CASSQILAGAYEQYF.

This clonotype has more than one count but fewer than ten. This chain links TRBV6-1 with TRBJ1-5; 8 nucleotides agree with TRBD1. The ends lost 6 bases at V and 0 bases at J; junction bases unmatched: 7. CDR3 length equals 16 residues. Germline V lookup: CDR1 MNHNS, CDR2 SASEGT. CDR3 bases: TGTGCCAGCAGCCAAGGACAGGGCGGTAGCAATCAGCCCCAGCATTTT. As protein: CASSQGQGGSNQPQHF.

CDR3 in DNA: TGCAGCGTTGATGAGGGGTCCACAGATACGCAGTATTTT. Its protein is CSVDEGSTDTQYF. The gene calls are TRBV29-1 and TRBJ2-3; D is tentatively TRBD1 or TRBD2 (5 bases each). V was pared by 3 bases and J by 2 bases, with 9 bases between. The CDR3 has 13 residues. Germline V lookup: CDR1 SQVTM, CDR2 ANQGSEA.